This T cell receptor (beta chain) was identified in a study of T cell repertoires and HLA-DP antigens. Study-wide background: Sorted CD137+CD4+ samples averaged 218.4 ng DNA; pre-culture CD4+ samples, 1,200 ng. Regarding the study as a whole: Total CD4+ responders were stimulated by HeLa antigen-presenting cells.

The repertoire was sequenced with immunoSEQ multiplex PCR; TCRdb's copy has only in-frame clones and lacks some. This table holds about 120,000 clones, around 92% found once. Purity of the untouched CD4+ T cells was around 98%. For this clone: Its target is not known.

The CDR3 runs to 14 residues. Germline assignment: CDR1 ENHRY and CDR2 SYGVKD. Deletions cut 8 bases from V and 3 bases from J, with 17 bases between. V and J are TRBV10-3 and TRBJ2-7; tentatively, D is TRBD1 (6 bases). This sequence originates from a woman between 18 and 29 years old in good health and CMV-seronegative. The sample consisted of CD4+ T cells from PBMCs. This CDR3 is CAIGWSGESYEQYF. The CDR3, as DNA: TGTGCCATCGGGTGGTCAGGGGAAAGCTACGAGCAGTACTTC.